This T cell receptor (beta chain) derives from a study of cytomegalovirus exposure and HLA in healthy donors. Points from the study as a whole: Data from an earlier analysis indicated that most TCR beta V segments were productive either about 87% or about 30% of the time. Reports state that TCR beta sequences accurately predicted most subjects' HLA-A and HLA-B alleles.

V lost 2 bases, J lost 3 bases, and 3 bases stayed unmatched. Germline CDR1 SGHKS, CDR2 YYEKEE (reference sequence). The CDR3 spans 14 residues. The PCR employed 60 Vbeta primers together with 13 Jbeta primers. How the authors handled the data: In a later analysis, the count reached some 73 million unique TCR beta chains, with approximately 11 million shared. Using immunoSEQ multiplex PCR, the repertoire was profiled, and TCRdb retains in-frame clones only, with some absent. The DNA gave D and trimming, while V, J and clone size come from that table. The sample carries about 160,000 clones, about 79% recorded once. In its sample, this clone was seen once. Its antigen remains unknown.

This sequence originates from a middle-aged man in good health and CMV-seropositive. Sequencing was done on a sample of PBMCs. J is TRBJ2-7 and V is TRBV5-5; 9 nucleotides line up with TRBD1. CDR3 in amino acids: CASSFSGQGYEQYF. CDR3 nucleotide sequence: TGTGCCAGCAGCTTTTCGGGACAGGGCTACGAGCAGTACTTC. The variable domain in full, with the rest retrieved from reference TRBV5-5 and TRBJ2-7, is DAGVTQSPTHLIKTRGQQVTLRCSPISGHKSVSWYQQVLGQGPQFIFQYYEKEERGRGNFPDRFSARQFPNYSSELNVNALLLGDSALYLCASSFSGQGYEQYFGPGTRLTVT.